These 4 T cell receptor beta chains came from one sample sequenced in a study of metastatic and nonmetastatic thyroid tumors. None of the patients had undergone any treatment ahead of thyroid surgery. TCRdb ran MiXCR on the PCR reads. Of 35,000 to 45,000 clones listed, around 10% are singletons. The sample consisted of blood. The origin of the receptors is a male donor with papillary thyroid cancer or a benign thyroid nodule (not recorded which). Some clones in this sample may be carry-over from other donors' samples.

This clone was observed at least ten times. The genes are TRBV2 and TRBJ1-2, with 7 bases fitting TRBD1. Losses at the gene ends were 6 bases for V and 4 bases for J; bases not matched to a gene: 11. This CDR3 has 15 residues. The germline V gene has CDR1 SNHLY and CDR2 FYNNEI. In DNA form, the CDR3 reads TGTGCCAGCAGCGGGACAGCGGTCTCGCCCTATGGCTACACCTTC. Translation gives CASSGTAVSPYGYTF.

DNA for the CDR3: TGTGCCAGCAGTACGCGGACAGGATACGAGCAGTACTTC. Translation gives CASSTRTGYEQYF. The chain is built from TRBV27 and TRBJ2-7, with 7 bases fitting TRBD1. The germline CDR1 and CDR2 sequences are MNHEY and SMNVEV (reference sequence). The CDR3 is made up of 13 amino acids. V shed 5 bases and J 4 bases; nucleotides not matched to a gene: 5.

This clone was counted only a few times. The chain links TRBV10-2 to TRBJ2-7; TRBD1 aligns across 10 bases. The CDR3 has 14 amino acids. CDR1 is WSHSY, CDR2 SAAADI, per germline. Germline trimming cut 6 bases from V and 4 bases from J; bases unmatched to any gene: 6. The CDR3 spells CASRPGQGIYEQYF. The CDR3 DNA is TGCGCCAGCAGGCCGGGACAGGGGATTTACGAGCAGTACTTC.

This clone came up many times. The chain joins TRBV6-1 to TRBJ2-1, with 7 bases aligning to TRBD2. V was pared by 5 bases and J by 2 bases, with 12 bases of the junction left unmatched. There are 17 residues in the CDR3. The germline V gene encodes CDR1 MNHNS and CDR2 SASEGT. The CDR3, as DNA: TGTGCCAGCAGTCTAAGCGGGGTGGTCAGGGCCTACAATGAGCAGTTCTTC. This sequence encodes CASSLSGVVRAYNEQFF.